The following is a T cell receptor (beta chain) sequence with its context. Its target is unknown. This sample was included in a study of blood T cells in healthy people across ages. The study's findings and limits: Roughly linearly, TCR beta diversity per million T cells fell as age increased. Long-lived donors had more naive CD4+ cells and higher diversity than aged donors.

PCR was performed a second time for 7 to 11 cycles using a sample-barcoded 5' primer and a J-beta primer mix. Each CDR3 protein gets one entry after TCRdb re-called the 5' RACE reads with MiXCR. The sample lists some 900,000 distinct CDR3 sequences, 48% occurring once. Sample donors were healthy Caucasian individuals that came from Russia, aged 6 to 90. Sequenced sample: blood. The TCR comes from a man between 25 and 39 years old in good health.

CDR3 sequence reads: CASSLMGPPDTQYF. DNA for the CDR3: TGTGCCAGCAGCTTGATGGGGCCCCCAGATACGCAGTATTTT. The chain uses TRBV7-2 and TRBJ2-3; tentative D call: TRBD1 (5 bases). This CDR3 has 14 residues. V lost 3 bases and J 4 bases, leaving 11 bases between the germline ends. Germline CDR1 reads SGHTA; CDR2 reads FQGNSA. Based on the CDR3 plus reference TRBV7-2 and TRBJ2-3, the full variable domain is GAGVSQSPSNKVTEKGKDVELRCDPISGHTALYWYRQSLGQGLEFLIYFQGNSAPDKSGLPSDRFSAERTGGSVSTLTIQRTQQEDSAVYLCASSLMGPPDTQYFGPGTRLTVL.